This TCR beta chain came from a study of T cells in Graves' hyperthyroidism and ophthalmopathy. Of note for this clonotype: Its antigen is not known.

From germline, CDR1 is SEHNR and CDR2 FQNEAQ (reference sequence). The ends were cut back, 5 bases at V and 0 bases at J, with 8 bases in the middle. CDR3 length: 15 residues. RNA transcripts gave rise to amplified TCR beta CDR3 regions. The HTBI primer set drove a first-round RT-PCR of the TCR CDR3. MiXCR, run by TCRdb on the multiplex PCR reads, gives a single entry per CDR3 protein. The sample includes hundreds of thousands of distinct CDR3 sequences, about 20% of them seen just once. Regarding the study as a whole: Before onset, ophthalmopathy was predicted by the model a median around 6 months earlier. Among clonotypes expanded in thyroid above 0.001, most were also found in blood.

Subjects with ophthalmopathy showed a Clinical Activity Score no lower than 3, a NOSPECS grade no lower than 4, and a duration shorter than 3 months. Orbital computed tomography, thyroid ultrasound, serum thyroxine and TRAb, and clinical symptoms together informed the diagnoses. This clonotype was sampled from a middle-aged man with Graves' ophthalmopathy. Sequenced material: blood. The chain joins TRBV7-9 to TRBJ1-6; the D gene is possibly TRBD1 (5 bases). The CDR3 protein is CASSPGHSYNSPLHF. The CDR3 nucleotides are TGTGCCAGCAGCCCCGGACACTCCTATAATTCACCCCTCCACTTT.